One and the same sample provided the 6 T cell receptor beta chains below, sequenced in a study of PD-1 blockade in mismatch repair-deficient tumors (TCRdb year 2017). Library creation used the immunoSEQ multiplex PCR assay. TCRdb carries this immuneACCESS record with in-frame sequences only. Its versions omit some clonotypes, under half of them owing to an unresolved V gene in the studies checked, with the rest unexplained. The sample profile shows approximately 100,000 clones; approximately 80% of them were found once. Approximately 6.7% of the sample is taken by the ten largest. The starting material was peripheral blood, obtained around 8 months after starting pembrolizumab. The receptor set was obtained from an adult with mismatch repair-deficient cancer.

The chain recombines TRBV5-1 with TRBJ2-3; D tentatively fits TRBD1 or TRBD2 (5 bases each). This CDR3 spans 15 amino acids. Germline V gives CDR1 SGHRS, CDR2 YFSETQ. The ends were cut back, 6 bases at V and 1 base at J, with 15 bases in the middle. The CDR3 here is CASKMGEGGTDTQYF. CDR3 in DNA: TGCGCCAGCAAAATGGGGGAAGGGGGCACAGATACGCAGTATTTT.

In DNA, the CDR3 is TGTGCCAGCAGCTTAGATTCTTGGGACAGCTATGGCTACACCTTC. It specifies CASSLDSWDSYGYTF. This chain uses TRBV11-2 with TRBJ1-2; 7 bases are a match to TRBD1. Germline CDR1 reads SGHAT; CDR2 reads FQNNGV. V was pared by 0 bases and J by 4 bases, with 5 bases of the junction left unmatched. This CDR3 has 15 amino acids.

The chain carries TRBV6-5 and TRBJ2-7; possibly TRBD2 for D (7 bases). The V end was cut by 2 bases, the J end by 0 bases, with 14 bases between. The V gene's germline CDR1 is MNHEY and CDR2 SVGAGI. This CDR3 has 16 residues. CDR3 region: CASSYGGGIPSYEQYF. CDR3 DNA: TGTGCCAGCAGTTACGGGGGGGGCATCCCCTCCTACGAGCAGTACTTC.

This sequence joins TRBV4-1 and TRBJ2-7, with D possibly being TRBD1 or TRBD2 (7 bases each). This CDR3 is 14 amino acids long. The V and J ends lost 4 bases and 5 bases respectively, with 15 bases between them. Germline V CDR1 and CDR2: MGHRA, YSYEKL. The CDR3 spells CASSRGRGPDEQYF. The CDR3 DNA is TGCGCCAGCAGCCGGGGGAGGGGGCCGGACGAGCAGTACTTC.

The rearrangement joins TRBV6-5 to TRBJ1-2; no firm D call. Between the trimmed V and J ends, which lost 7 bases and 2 bases, there was a span of 8 bases. This CDR3 is 12 amino acids long. Germline values: CDR1 MNHEY, CDR2 SVGAGI. CDR3 DNA sequence: TGTGCCAGCATGCGGAGGAACTATGGCTACACCTTC. Residues: CASMRRNYGYTF.

In DNA form, the CDR3 reads TGTGCCAGTAGTATGATAGTGAACACTGAAGCTTTCTTT. It codes for CASSMIVNTEAFF. J is TRBJ1-1 and V is TRBV19; D is ambiguous. Germline CDR1 LNHDA, CDR2 SQIVND (reference sequence). Trimming cost V 3 bases and J 0 bases, with 5 bases left between them. This CDR3 spans 13 amino acids.